Only a few counts were recorded for the clone carrying this T cell receptor (beta chain). Its antigen is currently unknown. The data are from a study of beta chain features in type 1 diabetes. Study results and limitations: Shortening of TCRB CDR3s, moderate but significant, appeared in all four CD4+ subsets of Type 1 diabetes patients.

Expressed TCRB transcripts were sequenced because the isolated RNA had all been reverse transcribed beforehand. For naive, central memory and regulatory T cell samples, reads averaged around 3.6 million. The method was immunoSEQ multiplex PCR; TCRdb's version includes in-frame clones alone and lacks a portion of them. The sample carries 680,000 or so clones, 13% recorded once. Germline V gene sequence: CDR1 SGHRS, CDR2 YFSETQ. The ends were cut back, 1 base at V and 0 bases at J, with 8 bases in the middle. This CDR3 contains 14 residues. This TCR was sampled from a man aged 18 to 30 with type 1 diabetes. The V gene is TRBV5-1, the J gene TRBJ2-7; D remains unclear. Sequencing used naive CD4+ T cells from blood. CDR3 sequence: CASSLLGTSYEQYF. CDR3 bases: TGCGCCAGCAGCTTGCTCGGCACCTCCTACGAGCAGTACTTC.